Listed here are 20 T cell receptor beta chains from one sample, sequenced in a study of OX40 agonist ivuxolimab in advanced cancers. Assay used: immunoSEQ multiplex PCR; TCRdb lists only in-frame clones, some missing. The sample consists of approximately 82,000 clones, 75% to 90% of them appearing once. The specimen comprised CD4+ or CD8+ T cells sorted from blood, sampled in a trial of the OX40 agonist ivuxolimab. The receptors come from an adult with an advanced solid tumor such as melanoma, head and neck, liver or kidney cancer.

The CDR3 spells CASSSRGRGGNEQFF. The CDR3 DNA reads TGTGCCAGCAGCTCCCGGGGCCGAGGAGGCAATGAGCAGTTCTTC. The chain links TRBV7-9 to TRBJ2-1, with D perhaps being TRBD1 or TRBD2 (5 bases each). V was trimmed by 4 bases and J by 6 bases, leaving 16 bases between them. Germline V gene sequence: CDR1 SEHNR, CDR2 FQNEAQ (reference sequence). This CDR3 comprises 15 residues.

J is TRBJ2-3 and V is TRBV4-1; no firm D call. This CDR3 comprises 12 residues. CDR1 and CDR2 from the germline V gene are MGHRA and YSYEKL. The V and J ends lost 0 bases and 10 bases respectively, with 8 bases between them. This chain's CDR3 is CASSQDWVAQYF. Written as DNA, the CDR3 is TGCGCCAGCAGCCAAGATTGGGTGGCGCAGTATTTT.

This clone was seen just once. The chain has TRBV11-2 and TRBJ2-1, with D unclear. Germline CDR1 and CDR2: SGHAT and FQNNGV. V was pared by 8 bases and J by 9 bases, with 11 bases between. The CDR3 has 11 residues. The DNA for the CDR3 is TGTGCCAGCCGCAGGACGGCTGAGCAGTTCTTC. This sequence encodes CASRRTAEQFF.

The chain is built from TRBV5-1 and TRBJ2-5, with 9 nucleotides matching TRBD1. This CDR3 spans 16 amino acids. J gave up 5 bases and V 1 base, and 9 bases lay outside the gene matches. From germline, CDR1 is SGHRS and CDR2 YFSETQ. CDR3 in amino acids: CASSLWGQGGRETQYF. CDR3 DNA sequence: TGCGCCAGCAGCTTGTGGGGACAGGGTGGCCGGGAGACCCAGTACTTC.

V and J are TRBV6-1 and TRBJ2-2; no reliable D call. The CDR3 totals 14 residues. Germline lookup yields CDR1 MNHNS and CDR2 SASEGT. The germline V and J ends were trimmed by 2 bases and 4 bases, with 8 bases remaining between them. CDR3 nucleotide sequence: TGTGCCAGCAGTGAAAACAGAGCCACCGGGGAGCTGTTTTTT. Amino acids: CASSENRATGELFF.

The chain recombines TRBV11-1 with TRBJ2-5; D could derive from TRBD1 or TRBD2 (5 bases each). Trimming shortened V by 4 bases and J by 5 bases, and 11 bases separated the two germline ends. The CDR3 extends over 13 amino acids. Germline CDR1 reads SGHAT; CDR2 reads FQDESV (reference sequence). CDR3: CASSSGAGETQYF. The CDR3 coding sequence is TGTGCCAGCAGCTCCGGGGCCGGGGAGACCCAGTACTTC.

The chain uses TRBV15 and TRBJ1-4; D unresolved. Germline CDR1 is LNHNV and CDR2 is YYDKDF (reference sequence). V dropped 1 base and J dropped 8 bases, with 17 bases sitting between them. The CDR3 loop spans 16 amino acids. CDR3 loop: CATSRGLFGEGEKLFF. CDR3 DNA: TGTGCCACCAGCAGAGGCCTCTTTGGGGAAGGGGAAAAACTGTTTTTT. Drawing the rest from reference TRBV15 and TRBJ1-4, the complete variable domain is DAMVIQNPRYQVTQFGKPVTLSCSQTLNHNVMYWYQQKSSQAPKLLFHYYDKDFNNEADTPDNFQSRRPNTSFCFLDIRSPGLGDTAMYLCATSRGLFGEGEKLFFGSGTQLSVL.

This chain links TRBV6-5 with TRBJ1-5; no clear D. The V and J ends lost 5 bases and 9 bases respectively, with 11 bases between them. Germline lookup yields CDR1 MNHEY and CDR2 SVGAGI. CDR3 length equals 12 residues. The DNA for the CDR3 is TGTGCCAGCAGTCCCCCTATGGGGCCCCAGCATTTT. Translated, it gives CASSPPMGPQHF.

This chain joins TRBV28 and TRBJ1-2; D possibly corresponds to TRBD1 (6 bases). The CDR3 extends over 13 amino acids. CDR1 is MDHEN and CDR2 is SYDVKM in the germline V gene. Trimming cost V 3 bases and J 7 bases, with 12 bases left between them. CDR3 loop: CASSLPGAGGYTF. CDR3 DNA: TGTGCCAGCAGTTTGCCGGGGGCGGGTGGCTACACCTTC.

The DNA for the CDR3 is TGTGCCAGCAGCACCCCGGGGGGGGCCAGCTCCTATAATTCACCCCTCCACTTT. As protein: CASSTPGGASSYNSPLHF. This chain links TRBV7-9 with TRBJ1-6; tentatively, D is TRBD1 (6 bases). The CDR3 sequence is 18 residues long. With 5 bases removed from V and 0 bases from J, the gap between germline ends came to 17 bases. Germline loops: CDR1 SEHNR, CDR2 FQNEAQ (reference sequence).

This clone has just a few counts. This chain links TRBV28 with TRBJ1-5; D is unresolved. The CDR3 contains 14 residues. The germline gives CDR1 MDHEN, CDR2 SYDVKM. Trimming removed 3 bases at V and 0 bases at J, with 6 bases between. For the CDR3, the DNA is TGTGCCAGCAGTTTTTCAGTTAGCAATCAGCCCCAGCATTTT. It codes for CASSFSVSNQPQHF.

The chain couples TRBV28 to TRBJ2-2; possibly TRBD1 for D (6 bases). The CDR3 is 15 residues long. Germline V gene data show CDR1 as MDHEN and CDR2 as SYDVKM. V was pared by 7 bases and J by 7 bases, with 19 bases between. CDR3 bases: TGTGCCAGCAAGAGGGGGACAATTCTGGGCGGGGAGCTGTTTTTT. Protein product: CASKRGTILGGELFF.

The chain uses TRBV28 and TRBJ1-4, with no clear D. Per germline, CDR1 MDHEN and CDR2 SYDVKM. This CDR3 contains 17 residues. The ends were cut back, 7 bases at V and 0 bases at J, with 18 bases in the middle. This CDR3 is CASTSLKSSPTNEKLFF. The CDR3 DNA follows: TGTGCCAGCACGAGTTTGAAGTCGTCGCCAACTAATGAAAAACTGTTTTTT.

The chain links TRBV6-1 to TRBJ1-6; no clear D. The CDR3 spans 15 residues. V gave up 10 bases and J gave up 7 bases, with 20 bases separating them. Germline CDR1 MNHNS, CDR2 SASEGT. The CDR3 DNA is TGTGCCACCCGCAGTGAGGCTTCTAGAAATTCACCCCTCCACTTT. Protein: CATRSEASRNSPLHF.

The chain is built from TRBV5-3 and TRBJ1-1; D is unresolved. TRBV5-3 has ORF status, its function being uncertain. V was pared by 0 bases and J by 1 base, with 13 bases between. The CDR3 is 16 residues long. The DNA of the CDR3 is TGTGCCAGAAGCTTGGCCAAGGCTTCTACGAACACTGAAGCTTTCTTT. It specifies CARSLAKASTNTEAFF.

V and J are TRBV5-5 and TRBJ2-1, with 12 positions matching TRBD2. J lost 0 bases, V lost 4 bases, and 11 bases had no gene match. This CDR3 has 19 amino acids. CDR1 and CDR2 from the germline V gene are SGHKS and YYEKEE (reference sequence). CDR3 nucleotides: TGTGCCAGCAGCCGGCGTCTAGCGGGGGGGACGAGCTCCTACAATGAGCAGTTCTTC. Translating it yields CASSRRLAGGTSSYNEQFF.

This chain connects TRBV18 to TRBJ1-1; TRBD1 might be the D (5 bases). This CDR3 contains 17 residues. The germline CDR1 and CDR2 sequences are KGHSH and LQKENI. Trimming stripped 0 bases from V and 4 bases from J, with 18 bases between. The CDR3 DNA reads TGTGCCAGCTCACCACCGGGTAATCTACAGGTGGGCACTGAAGCTTTCTTT. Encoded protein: CASSPPGNLQVGTEAFF.

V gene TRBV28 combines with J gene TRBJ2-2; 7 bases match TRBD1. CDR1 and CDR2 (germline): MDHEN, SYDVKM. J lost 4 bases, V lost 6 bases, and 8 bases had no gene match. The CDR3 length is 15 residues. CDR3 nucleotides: TGTGCCAGCAGAAGTAGGGGGCGAGGCACCGGGGAGCTGTTTTTT. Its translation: CASRSRGRGTGELFF.

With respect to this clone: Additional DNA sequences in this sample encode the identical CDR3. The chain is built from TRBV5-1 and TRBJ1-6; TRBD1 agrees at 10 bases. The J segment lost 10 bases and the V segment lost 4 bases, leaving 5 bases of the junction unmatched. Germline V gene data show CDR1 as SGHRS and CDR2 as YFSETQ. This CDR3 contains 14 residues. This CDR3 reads CASSLDRGQSPLHF. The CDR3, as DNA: TGCGCCAGCAGCCTAGACAGGGGGCAATCACCCCTCCACTTT.

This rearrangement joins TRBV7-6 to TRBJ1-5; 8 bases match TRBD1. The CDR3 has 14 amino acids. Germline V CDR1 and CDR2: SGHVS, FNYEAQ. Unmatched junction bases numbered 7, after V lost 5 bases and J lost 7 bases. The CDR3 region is CASSRQGMSQPQHF. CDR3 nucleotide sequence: TGTGCCAGCAGCCGACAGGGGATGAGCCAGCCCCAGCATTTT. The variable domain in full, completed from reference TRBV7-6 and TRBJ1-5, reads GAGVSQSPRYKVTKRGQDVALRCDPISGHVSLYWYRQALGQGPEFLTYFNYEAQQDKSGLPNDRFSAERPEGSISTLTIQRTEQRDSAMYRCASSRQGMSQPQHFGDGTRLSIL.